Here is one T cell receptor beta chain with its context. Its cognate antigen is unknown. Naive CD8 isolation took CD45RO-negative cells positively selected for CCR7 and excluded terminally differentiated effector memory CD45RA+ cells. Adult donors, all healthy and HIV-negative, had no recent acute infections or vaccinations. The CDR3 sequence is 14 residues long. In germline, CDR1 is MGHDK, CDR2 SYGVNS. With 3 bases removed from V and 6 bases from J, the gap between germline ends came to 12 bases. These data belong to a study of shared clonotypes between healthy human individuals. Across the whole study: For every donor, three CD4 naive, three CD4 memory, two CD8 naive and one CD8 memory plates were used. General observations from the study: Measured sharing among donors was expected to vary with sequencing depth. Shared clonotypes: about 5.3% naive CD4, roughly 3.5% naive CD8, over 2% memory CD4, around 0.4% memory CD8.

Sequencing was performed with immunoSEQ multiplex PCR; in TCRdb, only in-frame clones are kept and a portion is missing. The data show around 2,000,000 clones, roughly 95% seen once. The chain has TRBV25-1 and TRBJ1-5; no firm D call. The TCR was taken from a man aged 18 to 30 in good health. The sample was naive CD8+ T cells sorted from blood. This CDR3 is CASSESVNLQPQHF. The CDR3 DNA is TGTGCCAGCAGTGAGTCCGTGAATCTTCAGCCCCAGCATTTT.